The clone carrying this T cell receptor beta chain has a handful of counts. This specimen comes from a study of blood T cell repertoires in COVID-19. Study information: From T cells, B-cell-depleted T cells, or PBMCs came the material, which was cDNA or gDNA.

Original data processing: Reference gene primers were amplified, and this amplification served to estimate nucleated cell counts. Data came from immunoSEQ multiplex PCR; TCRdb stores just in-frame clones and leaves some out. That table is the source of V, J and clone size, and D and trimming were worked out from the DNA. The sample has about 160,000 clones, roughly 84% seen once. Germline V gene data show CDR1 as MNHEY and CDR2 as SVGEGT. This CDR3 contains 13 residues. J gave up 8 bases and V 6 bases, and 7 bases lay outside the gene matches. This clonotype originated in a man aged 40-49 years with acute or convalescent COVID-19. V and J are TRBV6-2 or TRBV6-3 and TRBJ1-2, with 9 positions matching TRBD1. Sequences were obtained from peripheral blood. The CDR3 DNA reads TGTGCCAGCAGCGTACAGGGGGCGCGAGGCTACACCTTC. Amino acid sequence: CASSVQGARGYTF.